The 27 T cell receptor beta chains below all came from one sample that was sequenced in a study of T cells after yellow fever vaccination. MiXCR, run by TCRdb on the 5' RACE reads, gives a single entry per CDR3 protein. The table includes about 250,000 distinct CDR3 sequences, over 3% detected once. The specimen was PBMCs, collected 15 days after the yellow fever booster vaccination. Receptor source: a man aged 18 to 30 who received the YFV17D yellow fever vaccine.

This clonotype was detected many times. V and J are TRBV11-2 and TRBJ1-3; D gene ambiguous. The germline CDR1 and CDR2 sequences are SGHAT and FQNNGV. V gave up 2 bases and J gave up 0 bases, with 5 bases separating them. The CDR3 loop spans 14 amino acids. The CDR3: CASSLMGSGNTIYF. Here the CDR3 DNA reads TGTGCCAGCAGCTTAATGGGCTCTGGAAACACCATATATTTT.

This clonotype was detected ten times or more. The chain carries TRBV5-4 and TRBJ2-1, with 10 positions matching TRBD2. This CDR3 is 14 amino acids long. Trimming removed 4 bases from V and 10 bases from J; junction bases left unmatched: 8. CDR1 and CDR2 from the germline V gene are SGHNT and YYREEE (reference sequence). The chain's CDR3 is CASSGAGGLAEQFF. CDR3 coding DNA: TGTGCCAGCAGCGGAGCGGGGGGGCTAGCGGAGCAGTTCTTC.

This clonotype was recorded many times. This chain joins TRBV4-3 and TRBJ1-5; no clear D gene. CDR1 is LGHNA and CDR2 is YSLEER in the germline V gene. This CDR3 comprises 13 residues. Trimming took 1 base from V and 5 from J, leaving 6 bases between them. CDR3 sequence: CASSQARDQPQHF. The CDR3 region has the DNA TGCGCCAGCAGCCAAGCAAGGGATCAGCCCCAGCATTTT.

This clonotype was seen repeatedly, ten times or more. The chain combines TRBV27 with TRBJ2-7, with D uncertain. The CDR3 is 14 amino acids. V gave up 1 base and J gave up 3 bases, with 10 bases separating them. Germline lookup yields CDR1 MNHEY and CDR2 SMNVEV (reference sequence). The CDR3 spells CASSLYPDHYEQYV. DNA for the CDR3: TGTGCCAGCAGTTTATACCCGGACCACTACGAGCAGTACGTC.

This clonotype was counted ten times or more. The rearrangement uses TRBV12-3 or TRBV12-4 and TRBJ1-2; 10 nucleotides line up with TRBD1. This CDR3 spans 18 amino acids. Germline trimming cut 1 base from V and 8 bases from J; bases unmatched to any gene: 16. The CDR3 nucleotides are TGTGCCAGCAGTTTAGGGGCTGGCGGGACAGGGGCGGCTTGGGGCTACACCTTC. Amino acid sequence: CASSLGAGGTGAAWGYTF.

This clonotype occurred many times. The genes are TRBV7-9 and TRBJ2-3; weak D call: TRBD2 (6 bases). V was trimmed by 5 bases and J by 2 bases, leaving 14 bases between them. CDR3 length: 15 amino acids. Germline lookup yields CDR1 SEHNR and CDR2 FQNEAQ (reference sequence). The CDR3: CASSTDSGLTDTQYF. The CDR3 bases are TGTGCCAGCAGCACAGATAGCGGACTCACAGATACGCAGTATTTT.

Concerning this clonotype itself: This may be a read error: a much more frequent sequence differs by one nucleotide. The V call is TRBV7-2, the J call TRBJ2-3; maybe TRBD2 (6 bases). V was cut by 2 bases and J by 4 bases, with 13 bases left in between. The CDR3 contains 15 residues. Per the germline V gene, CDR1 is SGHTA and CDR2 is FQGNSA. The CDR3 DNA sequence: TGTGCCAGCAGCTTATATCCGGGGGACTCAGATACGCAGTATTTT. It is translated as CASSLYPGDSDTQYF.

This clonotype has a count of ten or more. The chain couples TRBV5-1 to TRBJ2-7; 8 bases are a match to TRBD1. This CDR3 contains 14 residues. In germline, CDR1 is SGHRS, CDR2 YFSETQ. V shed 4 bases, J shed 5 bases, and the junction held 8 bases outside the gene matches. The CDR3 is CASSQNGQGNEQYF. As DNA, the CDR3 is TGCGCCAGCAGCCAAAACGGACAGGGCAACGAGCAGTACTTC.

This clonotype was counted many times. The chain couples TRBV5-1 to TRBJ2-3; TRBD1 is a possible D gene (5 bases). The CDR3 is 16 amino acids. Between the trimmed V and J ends, which lost 1 base and 1 base, there was a span of 13 bases. Germline V lookup: CDR1 SGHRS, CDR2 YFSETQ. CDR3 bases: TGCGCCAGCAGCTTGCAGTCAGGGCCGGGCACAGATACGCAGTATTTT. As protein: CASSLQSGPGTDTQYF.

The gene calls are TRBV7-2 and TRBJ2-7; no clear D gene. The CDR3 loop spans 13 amino acids. The germline V gene has CDR1 SGHTA and CDR2 FQGNSA. V was trimmed by 2 bases and J by 4 bases, leaving 9 bases between them. The CDR3 here is CASSLWMGYEQYV. The DNA for the CDR3 is TGTGCCAGCAGCTTATGGATGGGTTACGAGCAGTACGTC.

In its sample, this clonotype was seen a few times. V usage is TRBV3-1 and J usage is TRBJ1-4, with 7 bases that match TRBD1. J lost 10 bases, V lost 3 bases, and 8 bases had no gene match. Germline V gene sequence: CDR1 LGHDT, CDR2 YNNKEL (reference sequence). There are 14 residues in the CDR3. The CDR3, as DNA: TGTGCCAGCAGCCAGCAGGGGACAGAGGGAAAACTGTTTTTT. This sequence encodes CASSQQGTEGKLFF.

This clonotype came up many times. The gene calls are TRBV5-1 and TRBJ2-7, with 10 bases matching TRBD2. Germline assignment: CDR1 SGHRS and CDR2 YFSETQ. The CDR3 totals 15 residues. V dropped 4 bases and J dropped 1; count of bases not matched to a gene: 5. For the CDR3, the DNA is TGCGCCAGCAGCAGGAGTAGCGGGGGGTCCTACGAGCAGTACGTC. Its translation: CASSRSSGGSYEQYV.

Many counts were recorded for this clonotype. The V and J genes are TRBV7-8 and TRBJ2-7; a weak D match, TRBD1 (5 bases). Looked up from germline, CDR1 is SGHVS and CDR2 is FQNEAQ. CDR3 length equals 12 residues. Trimming left V 5 bases short and J 7 bases short, with 12 bases between. CDR3 region: CASSPRNREQYV. For the CDR3, the DNA is TGTGCCAGCAGCCCCAGGAACAGGGAGCAGTACGTC.

This clonotype was seen at least ten times. The chain recombines TRBV18 with TRBJ1-2, with D tentatively TRBD1 (6 bases). Germline CDR1 KGHSH, CDR2 LQKENI. V was trimmed by 3 bases and J by 6 bases, leaving 14 bases between them. The CDR3 contains 14 residues. CDR3 in amino acids: CASSPDTGRNGYTF. The CDR3 DNA follows: TGTGCCAGCTCACCTGATACAGGGCGGAATGGCTACACCTTC.

This clonotype appeared many times. The chain recombines TRBV30 with TRBJ1-1, with a tentative D call TRBD1 (5 bases). The CDR3 has 11 amino acids. V lost 8 bases and J lost 6, with 13 bases in between. Germline V gene sequence: CDR1 GTSNPN, CDR2 SVGIG (reference sequence). The CDR3 loop reads CASYGGAEAFF. As DNA, the CDR3 is TGTGCCAGTTACGGGGGGGCTGAAGCTTTCTTT.

This clonotype was seen many times. This chain links TRBV7-2 with TRBJ1-1; tentatively, D is TRBD1 (5 bases). Deletions cut 4 bases from V and 0 bases from J, with 9 bases between. CDR1 is SGHTA and CDR2 is FQGNSA in the germline V gene. This CDR3 spans 14 amino acids. CDR3 sequence: CASSSRQMNTEAFF. The CDR3 bases are TGTGCCAGCAGCTCCCGACAGATGAACACTGAAGCTTTCTTT.

Many counts were recorded for this clonotype. The chain combines TRBV29-1 with TRBJ1-5, with a possible D match to TRBD1 (5 bases). Germline V CDR1 and CDR2: SQVTM, ANQGSEA. CDR3 length equals 14 residues. Trimming cost V 8 bases and J 5 bases, with 19 bases left between them. The CDR3 sequence is CSIILGRVDQPQHF. Here the CDR3 DNA reads TGCAGCATTATCCTCGGCAGGGTTGATCAGCCCCAGCATTTT.

There are many counts of this clonotype. The CDR3 region has the DNA TGCAGTGCAGGGGCCCGTGGCAATCAGCCCCAGCATTTT. Its translation: CSAGARGNQPQHF. The V and J genes are TRBV20-1 and TRBJ1-5; perhaps TRBD1 as D (5 bases). Trimming removed 6 bases from V and 2 bases from J, with 11 bases in between. Looked up from germline, CDR1 is DFQATT and CDR2 is SNEGSKA (reference sequence). This CDR3 is built from 13 residues.

This clonotype was recorded many times. The chain recombines TRBV12-3 or TRBV12-4 with TRBJ1-2; a possible D gene is TRBD1 (6 bases). V was clipped by 5 bases and J by 2 bases, with 15 bases between them. The CDR3 extends over 15 amino acids. The CDR3 DNA reads as TGTGCCAGCAGTCCCCGGCAGGGGCGCAACTATGGCTACACCTTC. Amino acid sequence: CASSPRQGRNYGYTF.

This clonotype was found many times. V gene TRBV12-3 or TRBV12-4 combines with J gene TRBJ1-4, with TRBD1 matching 8 bases. Trimming cost V 6 bases and J 7 bases; bases outside gene matches: 7. The CDR3 covers 14 residues. In DNA, the CDR3 is TGTGCCAGCAGGCGTGATACAGGGGGTGAAAAACTGTTTTTT. Translated, it gives CASRRDTGGEKLFF.

This clonotype was detected many times. The chain joins TRBV10-1 to TRBJ1-5; unclear D gene. This CDR3 contains 13 residues. Trimming took 2 bases from V and 5 from J, leaving 7 bases between them. Germline CDR1 is WNHNN and CDR2 is SYGVQD (reference sequence). CDR3 in amino acids: CASSEVRDQPQHF. CDR3 nucleotide sequence: TGCGCCAGCAGTGAGGTGAGGGATCAGCCCCAGCATTTT.

In its sample, this clonotype was seen many times. The chain recombines TRBV7-2 with TRBJ2-7, with D possibly TRBD2 on 5 matching bases. The CDR3 is 17 amino acids. Trimming pared 5 bases from V and 0 bases from J, leaving 20 bases between. The germline gives CDR1 SGHTA, CDR2 FQGNSA. CDR3 sequence (DNA): TGTGCCAGCAGCCGAATAGTAGGAGGATCAACCTCCTACGAGCAGTACTTC. Translating it yields CASSRIVGGSTSYEQYF.

This clonotype was detected ten times or more. The rearrangement uses TRBV19 and TRBJ2-6; D remains ambiguous. The germline CDR1 and CDR2 sequences are LNHDA and SQIVND (reference sequence). Between the trimmed V and J ends, which lost 6 bases and 4 bases, there was a span of 7 bases. This CDR3 spans 13 amino acids. CDR3 protein: CASSPRGANVLTF. CDR3 nucleotide sequence: TGTGCCAGTAGCCCCCGGGGGGCCAACGTCCTGACTTTC.

This clonotype was picked up many times. The chain recombines TRBV2 with TRBJ1-3; no definite D call. CDR3 length: 11 amino acids. V was clipped by 4 bases and J by 8 bases, with 6 bases between them. Per germline, CDR1 SNHLY and CDR2 FYNNEI. The CDR3 sequence: CASSVRDTIYF. CDR3 nucleotides: TGTGCCAGCAGTGTAAGGGACACCATATATTTT.

This clonotype has a count of ten or more. At one of its ends the junction is not consistent with the germline gene, which may arise from a read error. The rearrangement joins TRBV5-1 to TRBJ2-1; 11 bases fit TRBD2. The CDR3 covers 15 residues. Germline V gene data show CDR1 as SGHRS and CDR2 as YFSETQ. The CDR3 loop reads CASSFSGGAGDEQFF. CDR3 nucleotides: TGTGCCAGCAGCTTTAGCGGGGGGGCGGGCGATGAGCAGTTCTTC.

This clonotype was detected once. A much larger clone is a single base away; this may be a read error. This chain joins TRBV5-6 and TRBJ2-7; D is perhaps TRBD1 (6 bases). There are 14 residues in the CDR3. CDR1 and CDR2 from the germline V gene are SGHDT and YYEEEE. The CDR3 here is CASSLASGVNELYF. For the CDR3, the DNA is TGTGCCAGCAGCTTGGCCTCAGGGGTCAACGAGCTGTACTTC.

This clonotype was observed at least ten times. The gene calls are TRBV4-3 and TRBJ2-4; unclear D gene. This CDR3 has 14 amino acids. The V and J ends lost 1 base and 8 bases respectively, with 12 bases between them. Germline CDR1 and CDR2: LGHNA and YSLEER. This CDR3 reads CASSQGTTWDIQYF. CDR3 nucleotide sequence: TGCGCCAGCAGCCAAGGGACCACGTGGGACATTCAGTACTTC.